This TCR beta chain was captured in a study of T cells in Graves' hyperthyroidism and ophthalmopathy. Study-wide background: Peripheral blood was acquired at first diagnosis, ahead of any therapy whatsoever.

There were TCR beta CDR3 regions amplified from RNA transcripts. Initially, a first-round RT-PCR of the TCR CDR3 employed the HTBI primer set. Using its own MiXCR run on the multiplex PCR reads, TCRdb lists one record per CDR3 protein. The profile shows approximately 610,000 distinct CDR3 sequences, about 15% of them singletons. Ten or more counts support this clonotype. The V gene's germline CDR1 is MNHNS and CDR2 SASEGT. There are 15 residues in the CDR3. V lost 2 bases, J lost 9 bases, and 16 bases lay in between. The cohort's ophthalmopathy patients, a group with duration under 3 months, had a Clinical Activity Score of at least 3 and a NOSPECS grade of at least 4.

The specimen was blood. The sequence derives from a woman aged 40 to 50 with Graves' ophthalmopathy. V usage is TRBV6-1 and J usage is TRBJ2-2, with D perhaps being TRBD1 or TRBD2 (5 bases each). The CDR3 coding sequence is TGTGCCAGCAGTGAACGATTTGGGGACCCCCGGGAGCTGTTTTTT. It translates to CASSERFGDPRELFF.